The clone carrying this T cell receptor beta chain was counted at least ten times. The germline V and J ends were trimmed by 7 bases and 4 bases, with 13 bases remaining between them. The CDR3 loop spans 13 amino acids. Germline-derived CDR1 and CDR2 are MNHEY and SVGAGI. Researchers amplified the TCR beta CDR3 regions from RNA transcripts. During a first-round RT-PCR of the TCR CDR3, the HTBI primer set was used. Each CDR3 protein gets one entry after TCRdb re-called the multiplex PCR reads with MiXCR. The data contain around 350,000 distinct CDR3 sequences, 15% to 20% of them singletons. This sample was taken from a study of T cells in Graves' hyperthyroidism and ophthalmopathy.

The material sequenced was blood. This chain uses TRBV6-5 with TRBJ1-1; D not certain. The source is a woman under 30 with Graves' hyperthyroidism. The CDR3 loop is CASKFGTRTEAFF. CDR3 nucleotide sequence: TGTGCCAGCAAATTCGGAACACGCACTGAAGCTTTCTTT.